Following are 9 T cell receptor beta chains from one sample sequenced in a study of identical twins. TCRdb re-called the 5' RACE reads with MiXCR, one entry per CDR3 protein. The table records roughly 710,000 distinct CDR3 sequences, around 6% of them present only once. Sequencing input: naive T cells sorted from blood. These receptor sequences come from a young man in good health.

This clonotype was counted only a few times. The chain links TRBV20-1 to TRBJ2-3; tentative D call: TRBD2 (5 bases). Per germline, CDR1 DFQATT and CDR2 SNEGSKA (reference sequence). The CDR3 runs to 12 residues. The DNA for the CDR3 is TGCGGAGTAGCCGGGGACACAGATACGCAGTATTTT. Translation gives CGVAGDTDTQYF.

This clonotype was picked up a small number of times. The J gene is TRBJ2-3, the V gene TRBV4-2, with 11 bases aligning to TRBD2. With V trimmed by 4 bases and J by 4 bases, 7 bases remained unmatched. CDR1 and CDR2 from the germline V gene are LGHNA and YNFKEQ. This CDR3 contains 16 residues. For the CDR3, the DNA is TGTGCCAGCAGCCGGGGACTAGCGGAAGGTGCAGATACGCAGTATTTT. This translates into CASSRGLAEGADTQYF.

The CDR3 loop is CASSFARGDTEAFF. Here the CDR3 DNA reads TGCGCCAGCAGCTTCGCCAGGGGGGACACTGAAGCTTTCTTT. The chain recombines TRBV5-1 with TRBJ1-1; 7 bases agree with TRBD1. The junction had 4 bases not matched to a gene; V was cut back by 2 bases and J by 3 bases. Germline V gene sequence: CDR1 SGHRS, CDR2 YFSETQ. CDR3 length: 14 residues.

This clonotype has just a few counts. The chain uses TRBV11-2 and TRBJ2-1; D is unresolved. Trimming removed 3 bases from V and 9 bases from J, with 9 bases in between. The germline gives CDR1 SGHAT, CDR2 FQNNGV. The CDR3 covers 12 residues. CDR3 sequence (DNA): TGTGCCAGCAGCTTTCTTTTGCGTGAGCAGTTCTTC. Encoded protein: CASSFLLREQFF. The full variable domain, in which reference TRBV11-2 and TRBJ2-1 provide the parts outside the CDR3, is EAGVAQSPRYKIIEKRQSVAFWCNPISGHATLYWYQQILGQGPKLLIQFQNNGVVDDSQLPKDRFSAERLKGVDSTLKIQPAKLEDSAVYLCASSFLLREQFFGPGTRLTVL.

The table lists this clonotype with a few counts. This chain's CDR3 is CASSLEGPGGSTDTQYF. The CDR3 region has the DNA TGTGCCAGCAGCTTGGAGGGACCCGGGGGGAGCACAGATACGCAGTATTTT. The rearrangement uses TRBV5-5 and TRBJ2-3; 7 nucleotides line up with TRBD2. V shed 0 bases and J 0 bases; nucleotides not matched to a gene: 7. The germline V gene has CDR1 SGHKS and CDR2 YYEKEE (reference sequence). The CDR3 length is 17 residues.

Ten or more counts support this clonotype. V gene TRBV12-3 or TRBV12-4 combines with J gene TRBJ2-2, with 7 bases that match TRBD1. The J segment lost 7 bases and the V segment lost 6 bases, leaving 11 bases of the junction unmatched. The length of the CDR3 is 15 residues. The CDR3: CASSRPTGRGGELFF. The DNA for the CDR3 is TGTGCCAGCAGCCGTCCGACAGGGCGCGGCGGGGAGCTGTTTTTT.

This clonotype appeared a few times. This chain uses TRBV3-1 with TRBJ2-3, with D possibly matching TRBD1 (6 bases). V shed 5 bases and J shed 2 bases, with 11 bases lying between them. CDR3 length: 14 amino acids. Germline assignment: CDR1 LGHDT and CDR2 YNNKEL (reference sequence). In nucleotides, the CDR3 is TGTGCCAGCAGCTACGGACAGACCACAGATACGCAGTATTTT. Its translation is CASSYGQTTDTQYF.

Ten or more counts support this clonotype. The genes are TRBV3-1 and TRBJ2-1, with 7 positions matching TRBD2. V gave up 4 bases and J gave up 4 bases; unmatched junction bases: 7. The length of the CDR3 is 15 residues. CDR1 LGHDT and CDR2 YNNKEL come from the germline V gene (reference sequence). The CDR3 region is CASSPVAGVYNEQFF. Here the CDR3 DNA reads TGTGCCAGCAGCCCCGTGGCGGGAGTGTACAATGAGCAGTTCTTC.

This clonotype was seen many times. The chain combines TRBV12-3 or TRBV12-4 with TRBJ1-6, with a possible D match to TRBD1 (5 bases). The CDR3 totals 14 residues. V lost 3 bases to trimming and J lost 6 bases, with 9 bases between them. CDR3 protein: CASSFAGINSPLHF. The CDR3 DNA follows: TGTGCCAGCAGTTTCGCAGGGATTAATTCACCCCTCCACTTT.